This T cell receptor (beta chain) was profiled in a study of shared clonotypes between healthy human individuals. The protocol was immunoSEQ multiplex PCR, while the TCRdb copy is restricted to in-frame clones and leaves out a portion. This sample has 97,000 or so clones, with approximately 51% found just once. A word on this clone: As yet, its antigen is unknown.

Findings and limits, study-wide: The sole specimen, blood, was sampled, and tissue repertoires likely differ. Limited genetic and exposure-history diversity came from having few donors.

The CDR3 has 13 amino acids. Germline CDR1 SQVTM, CDR2 ANQGSEA. The V segment lost 6 bases and the J segment 4 bases; nucleotides outside the gene matches: 7. Every contributor of samples was a Caucasian grown-up residing in Nashville, Tennessee. Approximately 100 million PBMCs per unsorted sample were used for genomic DNA. The chain recombines TRBV29-1 with TRBJ2-7; 9 bases align to TRBD1. This sequence originates from a woman between 40 and 55 years old in good health. Some clones in this sample may be carry-over from other donors' samples. The sequenced sample was PBMCs. CDR3: CSVTGGNWYEQYF. Written as DNA, the CDR3 is TGCAGCGTCACAGGGGGCAATTGGTACGAGCAGTACTTC.